This T cell receptor beta chain was observed in a study of quantifying T cell responses using KT2 cells. Study as a whole: RNA was reverse transcribed with TCR alpha and beta constant-region primers.

The germline V gene encodes CDR1 SQVTM and CDR2 ANQGSEA. The CDR3 consists of 15 residues. The V segment lost 6 bases and the J segment 0 bases; nucleotides outside the gene matches: 7. In its sample, this clonotype was seen many times. Each cDNA got a UMI-containing oligo ligated at its 3' end. The first PCR ran 3 to 5 cycles with an equimolar RC1.1 and RC1.2 beta primer mix. TCRdb re-analysed the UMI-ligation and nested PCR reads in MiXCR, keeping a single row per CDR3 protein. The table has fewer than 45,000 distinct CDR3 sequences, approximately 15% seen once. The chain is built from TRBV29-1 and TRBJ2-1; 8 nucleotides match TRBD1. The TCR was taken from a human donor. The sample comprised PBMCs spiked with cells of the T cell clone KT2. CDR3 nucleotides: TGCAGCGTAGGACAGGGACACAGCTCCTACAATGAGCAGTTCTTC. Encoded protein: CSVGQGHSSYNEQFF.